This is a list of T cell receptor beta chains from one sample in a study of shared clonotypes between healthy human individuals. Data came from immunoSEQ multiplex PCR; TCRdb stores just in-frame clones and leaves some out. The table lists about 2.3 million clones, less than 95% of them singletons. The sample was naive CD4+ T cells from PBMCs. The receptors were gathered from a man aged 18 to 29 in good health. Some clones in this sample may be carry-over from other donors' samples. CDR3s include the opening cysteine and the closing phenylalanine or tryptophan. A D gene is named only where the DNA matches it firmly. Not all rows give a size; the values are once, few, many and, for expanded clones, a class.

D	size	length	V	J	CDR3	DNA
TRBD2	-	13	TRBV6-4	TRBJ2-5	CASPGEGQETQYF	TGTGCCAGCCCGGGGGAGGGACAAGAGACCCAGTACTTC
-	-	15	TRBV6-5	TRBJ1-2	CASSYYQISRDGYTF	TGTGCCAGCAGTTACTATCAGATATCCCGGGATGGCTACACCTTC
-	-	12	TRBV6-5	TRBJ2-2	CASSYRTGELFF	TGTGCCAGCAGTTACCGTACCGGGGAGCTGTTTTTT
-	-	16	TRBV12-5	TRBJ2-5	CASVLFWGRAVETQYF	TGTGCTAGTGTGTTGTTTTGGGGCAGGGCGGTGGAGACCCAGTACTTC
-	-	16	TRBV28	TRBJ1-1	CASSPGGGGPFTEAFF	TGTGCCAGCAGTCCCGGTGGGGGGGGGCCTTTCACTGAAGCTTTCTTT
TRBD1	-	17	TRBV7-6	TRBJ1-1	CASTSYSGTGAGTEAFF	TGTGCCAGCACCTCCTACTCCGGGACAGGGGCCGGCACTGAAGCTTTCTTT
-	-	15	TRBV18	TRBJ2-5	CASSLVGTAQETQYF	TGTGCCAGCTCACTGGTGGGAACAGCCCAAGAGACCCAGTACTTC
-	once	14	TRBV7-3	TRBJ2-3	CASSFRGLTDTQYF	TGTGCCAGCAGCTTCCGGGGCCTCACAGATACGCAGTATTTT
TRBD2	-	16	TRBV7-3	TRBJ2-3	CASSLLAGPNTDTQYF	TGTGCCAGCAGCTTATTAGCGGGGCCTAACACAGATACGCAGTATTTT
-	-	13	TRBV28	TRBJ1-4	CASSLFANEKLFF	TGTGCCAGCAGTTTGTTTGCTAATGAAAAACTGTTTTTT
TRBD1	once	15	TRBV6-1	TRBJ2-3	CASRARDRGTDTQYF	TGTGCCAGCAGAGCCCGGGACAGGGGCACAGATACGCAGTATTTT
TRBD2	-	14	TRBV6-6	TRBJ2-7	CASSRLAGAYEQYF	TGTGCCAGCAGCCGACTAGCGGGAGCCTACGAGCAGTACTTC
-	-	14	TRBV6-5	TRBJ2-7	CASSTRRGFYEQYF	TGTGCCAGCAGTACCCGGCGGGGATTCTACGAGCAGTACTTC
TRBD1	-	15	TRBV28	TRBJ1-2	CASSTARGTNYGYTF	TGTGCCAGCAGCACTGCCAGGGGGACTAACTATGGCTACACCTTC
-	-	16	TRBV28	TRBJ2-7	CASSPRGGGLKYEQYF	TGTGCCAGCAGCCCACGAGGTGGGGGGCTTAAATACGAGCAGTACTTC
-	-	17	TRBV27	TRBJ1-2	CASSPIWTVGRNYGYTF	TGTGCCAGCAGTCCCATCTGGACCGTCGGGCGCAACTATGGCTACACCTTC
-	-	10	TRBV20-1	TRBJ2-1	CSAAGQRGFF	TGCAGTGCTGCCGGACAACGCGGCTTCTTC
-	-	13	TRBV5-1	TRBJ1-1	CASSSGQYTEAFF	TGCGCCAGCAGCTCAGGACAGTACACTGAAGCTTTCTTT
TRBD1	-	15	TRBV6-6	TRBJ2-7	CASSYAGQGGYEQYF	TGTGCCAGCAGTTACGCGGGACAGGGTGGTTACGAGCAGTACTTC
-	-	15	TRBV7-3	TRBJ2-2	CASSPSGAYTGELFF	TGTGCCAGCAGCCCATCGGGGGCTTACACCGGGGAGCTGTTTTTT
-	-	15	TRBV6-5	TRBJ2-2	CASRKGPGVPGELFF	TGTGCCAGCAGAAAGGGGCCAGGGGTTCCCGGGGAGCTGTTTTTT
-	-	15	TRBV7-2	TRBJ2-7	CASSQMRGVTYEQYF	TGTGCCAGCAGCCAGATGAGAGGGGTGACCTACGAGCAGTACTTC
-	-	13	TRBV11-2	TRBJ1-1	CASSPAESAEAFF	TGTGCCAGCAGCCCTGCTGAGTCAGCAGAAGCTTTCTTT
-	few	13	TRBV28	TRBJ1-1	CASSRDLNTEAFF	TGTGCCAGCAGCCGCGACCTGAACACTGAAGCTTTCTTT
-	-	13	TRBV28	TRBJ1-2	CASRGDSNYGYTF	TGTGCCAGCAGGGGGGACTCAAACTATGGCTACACCTTC
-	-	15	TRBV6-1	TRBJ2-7	CASSEVWGLDYEQYF	TGTGCCAGCAGTGAAGTGTGGGGACTGGATTACGAGCAGTACTTC
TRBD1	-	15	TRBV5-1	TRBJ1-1	CASSWDRGRATEAFF	TGCGCCAGCAGCTGGGACAGGGGGCGCGCGACTGAAGCTTTCTTT
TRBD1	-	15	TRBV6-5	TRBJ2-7	CASSYGTGEIYEQYF	TGTGCCAGCAGTTATGGGACAGGGGAAATTTACGAGCAGTACTTC
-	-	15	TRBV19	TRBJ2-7	CASSTQAPAAYEQYF	TGTGCCAGTAGTACACAGGCACCGGCGGCCTACGAGCAGTACTTC
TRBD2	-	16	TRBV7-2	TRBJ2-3	CASSLAGTSSTDTQYF	TGTGCCAGCAGCTTAGCGGGGACTAGCAGCACAGATACGCAGTATTTT
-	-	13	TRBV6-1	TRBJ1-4	CATSVLANEKLFF	TGTGCCACGTCGGTCTTGGCTAATGAAAAACTGTTTTTT
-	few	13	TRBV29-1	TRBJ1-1	CSVTGRMNTEAFF	TGCAGCGTTACAGGAAGGATGAACACTGAAGCTTTCTTT
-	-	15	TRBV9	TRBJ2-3	CASSVEGPGADTQYF	TGTGCCAGCAGCGTAGAGGGGCCAGGCGCAGATACGCAGTATTTT
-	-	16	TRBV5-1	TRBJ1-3	CASSLGTVPSGNTIYF	TGCGCCAGCAGCTTGGGGACAGTCCCCTCTGGAAACACCATATATTTT
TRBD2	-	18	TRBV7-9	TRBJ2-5	CASSLVGGRALVEETQYF	TGTGCCAGCAGCTTAGTAGGCGGGAGGGCCCTCGTAGAAGAGACCCAGTACTTC
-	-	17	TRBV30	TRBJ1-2	CAWSVGRVRGTNYGYTF	TGTGCCTGGAGTGTCGGGAGAGTCAGGGGTACTAACTATGGCTACACCTTC
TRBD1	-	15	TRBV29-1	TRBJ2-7	CSAGNRGQGTYEQYF	TGCAGCGCCGGAAACCGGGGACAGGGGACCTACGAGCAGTACTTC
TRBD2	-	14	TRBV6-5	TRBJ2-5	CASSYLAGGETQYF	TGTGCCAGCAGTTATCTAGCGGGAGGAGAGACCCAGTACTTC
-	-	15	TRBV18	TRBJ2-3	CASSPLTGITDTQYF	TGTGCCAGCTCACCACTGACAGGAATTACAGATACGCAGTATTTT